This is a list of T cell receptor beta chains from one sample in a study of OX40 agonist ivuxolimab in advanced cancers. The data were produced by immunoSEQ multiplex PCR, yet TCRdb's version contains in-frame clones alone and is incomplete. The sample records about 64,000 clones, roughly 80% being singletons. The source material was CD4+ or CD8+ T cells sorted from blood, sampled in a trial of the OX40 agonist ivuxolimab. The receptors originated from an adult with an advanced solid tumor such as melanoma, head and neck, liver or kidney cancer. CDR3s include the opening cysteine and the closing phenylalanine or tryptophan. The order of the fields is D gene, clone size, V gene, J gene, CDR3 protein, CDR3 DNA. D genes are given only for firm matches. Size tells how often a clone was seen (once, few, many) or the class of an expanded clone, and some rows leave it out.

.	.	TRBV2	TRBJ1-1	CASSQGREVEAFF	TGTGCCAGCAGCCAAGGACGGGAGGTAGAAGCTTTCTTT
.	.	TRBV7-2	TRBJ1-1	CASSFGVGTEAFF	TGTGCCAGCAGCTTCGGGGTAGGCACTGAAGCTTTCTTT
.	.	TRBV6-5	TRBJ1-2	CASSSGRGYTF	TGTGCCAGCAGTTCTGGGCGGGGCTACACCTTC
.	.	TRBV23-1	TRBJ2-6	CASSQEASSGANVLTF	TGCGCCAGCAGCCAAGAGGCGAGCTCTGGGGCCAACGTCCTGACTTTC
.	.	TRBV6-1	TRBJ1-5	CASSARERQPQHF	TGTGCCAGCAGTGCAAGGGAACGACAGCCCCAGCATTTT
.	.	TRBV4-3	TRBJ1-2	CASSPSSGPNYGYTF	TGCGCCAGCAGCCCTTCGTCGGGGCCGAACTATGGCTACACCTTC
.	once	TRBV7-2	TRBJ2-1	CASSPRASAEQFF	TGTGCCAGCAGCCCCCGGGCTAGCGCTGAGCAGTTCTTC
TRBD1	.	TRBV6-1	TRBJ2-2	CASSLDRGRVGELFF	TGTGCCAGCAGTCTAGACAGGGGACGTGTCGGGGAGCTGTTTTTT
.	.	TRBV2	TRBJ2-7	CASTPTRIDEQYF	TGTGCCAGCACCCCAACAAGAATCGACGAGCAGTACTTC
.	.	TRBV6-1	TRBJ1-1	CATFPGDLNTEAFF	TGTGCCACCTTCCCCGGCGATCTGAACACTGAAGCTTTCTTT
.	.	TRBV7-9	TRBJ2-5	CASSLFGRATALLQETQYF	TGTGCCAGCAGCTTATTTGGCAGGGCTACGGCCCTCCTGCAAGAGACCCAGTACTTC
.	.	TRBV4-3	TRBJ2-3	CASSQSSIPPDTQYF	TGCGCCAGCAGCCAATCCAGCATTCCCCCAGATACGCAGTATTTT
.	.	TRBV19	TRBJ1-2	CASSIPLENYGYTF	TGTGCCAGTAGTATCCCGCTAGAAAACTATGGCTACACCTTC
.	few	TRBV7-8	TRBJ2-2	CASSLDRGTGELFF	TGTGCCAGCAGCTTAGATCGAGGGACCGGGGAGCTGTTTTTT
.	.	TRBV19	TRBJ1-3	CASSSGASGNTIYF	TGTGCCAGTAGTTCGGGAGCCTCTGGAAACACCATATATTTT
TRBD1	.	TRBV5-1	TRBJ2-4	CASSLSGQGALNIQYF	TGCGCCAGCAGCTTGTCCGGACAGGGGGCATTAAACATTCAGTACTTC
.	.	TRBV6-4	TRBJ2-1	CASSDRDNNEQFF	TGTGCCAGCAGTGACAGGGATAACAATGAGCAGTTCTTC
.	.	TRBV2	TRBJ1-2	CASKPNYGYTF	TGTGCCAGCAAACCTAACTATGGCTACACCTTC
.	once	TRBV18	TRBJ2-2	CASSPRQANTGELFF	TGTGCCAGCTCACCCAGGCAGGCGAACACCGGGGAGCTGTTTTTT
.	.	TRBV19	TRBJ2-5	CASTRNYYQETQYF	TGTGCCAGTACCCGGAACTACTACCAAGAGACCCAGTACTTC
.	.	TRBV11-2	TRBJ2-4	CASSYRAGKNIQYF	TGTGCCAGCAGCTACAGGGCCGGCAAAAACATTCAGTACTTC
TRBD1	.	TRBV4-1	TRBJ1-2	CASSLVGTGKIYGYTF	TGCGCCAGCAGCCTAGTAGGGACAGGGAAGATCTATGGCTACACCTTC
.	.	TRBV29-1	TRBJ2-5	CSVEGDTDQETQYF	TGCAGCGTTGAAGGGGACACCGACCAAGAGACCCAGTACTTC
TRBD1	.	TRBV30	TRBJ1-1	CAWRGQTNMNTEAFF	TGTGCCTGGAGGGGACAGACCAATATGAACACTGAAGCTTTCTTT
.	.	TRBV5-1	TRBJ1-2	CASSLEGSYGYTF	TGCGCCAGCAGCTTGGAAGGTAGCTATGGCTACACCTTC
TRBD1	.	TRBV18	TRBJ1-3	CASSPGTVGNTIYF	TGTGCCAGCTCACCCGGGACAGTCGGAAACACCATATATTTT
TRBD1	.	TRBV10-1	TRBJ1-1	CASSAGQGSNKAFF	TGCGCCAGCAGTGCAGGACAGGGGTCCAATAAAGCTTTCTTT
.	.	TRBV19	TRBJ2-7	CASMTQAGGTYEQYF	TGTGCCAGTATGACCCAGGCAGGGGGGACCTACGAGCAGTACTTC
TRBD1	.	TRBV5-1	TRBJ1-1	CASRGPGQRTEAFF	TGCGCCAGCAGGGGGCCGGGACAGAGGACTGAAGCTTTCTTT
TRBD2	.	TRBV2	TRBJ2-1	CASTGTSDNNEQFF	TGTGCCAGCACTGGGACTAGCGATAACAATGAGCAGTTCTTC
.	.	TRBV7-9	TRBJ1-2	CASSLAAGGYTF	TGTGCCAGCAGCTTAGCCGCGGGAGGCTACACCTTC
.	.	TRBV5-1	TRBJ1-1	CASSSVRTENTEAFF	TGCGCCAGCAGCTCTGTCCGGACAGAGAACACTGAAGCTTTCTTT
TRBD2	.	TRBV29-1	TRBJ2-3	CSVELRGVGTDTQYF	TGCAGCGTTGAATTGCGGGGGGTAGGCACAGATACGCAGTATTTT
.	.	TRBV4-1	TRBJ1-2	CASSSPGGDYGYTF	TGCGCCAGCAGCTCCCCCGGGGGAGACTATGGCTACACCTTC
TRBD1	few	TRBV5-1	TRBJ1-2	CASSSGQGTYGYTF	TGCGCCAGCAGCTCCGGACAGGGGACCTATGGCTACACCTTC
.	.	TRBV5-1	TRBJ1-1	CASSPVAAYNTEAFF	TGCGCCAGCAGCCCGGTAGCAGCCTATAACACTGAAGCTTTCTTT
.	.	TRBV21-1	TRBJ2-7	CASGSVQYF	TGTGCCAGCGGGTCGGTGCAGTACTTC
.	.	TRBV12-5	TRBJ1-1	CASGSITGSLTEAFF	TGTGCTAGTGGGTCTATCACAGGGTCATTGACTGAAGCTTTCTTT
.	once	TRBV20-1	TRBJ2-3	CSARLDTQYF	TGCAGTGCTAGATTGGATACGCAGTATTTT
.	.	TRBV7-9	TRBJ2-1	CASSSAERTILYNEQFF	TGTGCCAGCAGCTCAGCGGAGCGGACTATACTATACAATGAGCAGTTCTTC